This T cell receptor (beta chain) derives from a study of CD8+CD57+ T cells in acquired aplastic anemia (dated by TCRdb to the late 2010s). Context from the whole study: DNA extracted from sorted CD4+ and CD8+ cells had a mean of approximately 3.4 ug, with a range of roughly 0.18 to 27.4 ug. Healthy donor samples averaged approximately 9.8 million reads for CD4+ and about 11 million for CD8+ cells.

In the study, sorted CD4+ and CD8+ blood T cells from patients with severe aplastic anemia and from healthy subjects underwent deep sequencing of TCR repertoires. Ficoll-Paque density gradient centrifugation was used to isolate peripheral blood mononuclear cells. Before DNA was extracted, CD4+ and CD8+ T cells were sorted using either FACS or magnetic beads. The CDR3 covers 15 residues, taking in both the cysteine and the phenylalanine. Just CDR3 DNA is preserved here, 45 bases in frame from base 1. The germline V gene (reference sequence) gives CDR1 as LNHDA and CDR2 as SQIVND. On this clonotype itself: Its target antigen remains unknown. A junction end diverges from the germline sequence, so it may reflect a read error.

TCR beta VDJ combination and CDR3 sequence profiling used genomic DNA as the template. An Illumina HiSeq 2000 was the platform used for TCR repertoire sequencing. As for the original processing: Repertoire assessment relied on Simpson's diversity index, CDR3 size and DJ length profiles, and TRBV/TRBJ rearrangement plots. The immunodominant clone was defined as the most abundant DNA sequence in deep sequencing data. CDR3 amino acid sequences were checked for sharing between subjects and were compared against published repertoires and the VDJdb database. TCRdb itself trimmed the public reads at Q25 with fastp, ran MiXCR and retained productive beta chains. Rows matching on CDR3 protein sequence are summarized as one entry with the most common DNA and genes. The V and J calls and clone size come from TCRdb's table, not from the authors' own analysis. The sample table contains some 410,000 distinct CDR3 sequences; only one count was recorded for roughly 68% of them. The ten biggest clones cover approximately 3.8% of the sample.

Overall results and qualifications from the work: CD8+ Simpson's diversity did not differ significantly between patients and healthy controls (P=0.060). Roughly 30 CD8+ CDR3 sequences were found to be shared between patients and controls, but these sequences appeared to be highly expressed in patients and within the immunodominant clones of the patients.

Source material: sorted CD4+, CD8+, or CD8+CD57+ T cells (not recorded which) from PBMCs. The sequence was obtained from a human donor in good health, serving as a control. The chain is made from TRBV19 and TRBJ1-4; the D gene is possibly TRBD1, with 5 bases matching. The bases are TGTGCCAGTAGCTTACTAGGGGCGGGCTTTAATGAGCAGTTTTTC. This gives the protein CASSLLGAGFNEQFF.